A single sample gave rise to the 14 T cell receptor beta chains below, sequenced in a study of shared clonotypes between healthy human individuals. Assay: immunoSEQ multiplex PCR; the TCRdb copy retains only in-frame clones and omits some. The repertoire has roughly 2,500,000 clones, more than 85% of them found once; the top ten carry about 0.39%. Sequenced sample: naive CD4+ T cells from PBMCs. Regarding subset: CD45RA+ positively selected. The receptors here all came from a man aged 18 to 30 in good health. Some clones in this sample may be carry-over from other donors' samples.

The chain uses TRBV2 and TRBJ1-1; TRBD1 is a possible D gene (5 bases). The germline V gene has CDR1 SNHLY and CDR2 FYNNEI. Between the trimmed V and J ends, which lost 3 bases and 5 bases, there was a span of 13 bases. This CDR3 contains 14 residues. The CDR3 bases are TGTGCCAGCAGTGATCAGGGAGAGGATACTGAAGCTTTCTTT. Translation: CASSDQGEDTEAFF.

The sample holds one count of this clone. The V and J genes are TRBV6-6 and TRBJ2-2; 15 nucleotides align to TRBD2. Germline V gene lookup returns CDR1 MNHNY and CDR2 SVGAGI (reference sequence). The trim removed 5 bases at V and 4 bases at J, leaving 2 bases unmatched. The CDR3 totals 16 residues. The CDR3 is CASSRGLAGGTGELFF. The DNA of the CDR3 is TGTGCCAGCAGTCGGGGACTAGCGGGAGGCACCGGGGAGCTGTTTTTT.

This sequence joins TRBV28 and TRBJ1-1, with D unresolved. Germline V gene lookup returns CDR1 MDHEN and CDR2 SYDVKM. The CDR3 has 14 amino acids. Trimming stripped 5 bases from V and 6 bases from J, with 16 bases between. The CDR3 nucleotides are TGTGCCAGCAGTCCGGAGGGAAGAGGGCCTGAAGCTTTCTTT. Its translation is CASSPEGRGPEAFF.

J is TRBJ2-1 and V is TRBV15, with a possible D match to TRBD2 (5 bases). The CDR3 runs 16 residues. The V end lost 5 bases, the J end lost 5 bases, and 19 bases lay between the germline ends. In germline, CDR1 is LNHNV, CDR2 YYDKDF (reference sequence). CDR3 amino acids: CATSEGLAGVDNEQFF. As DNA, the CDR3 is TGTGCCACCAGCGAGGGTCTAGCCGGAGTTGACAATGAGCAGTTCTTC.

This chain uses TRBV5-4 with TRBJ2-5; 7 bases fit TRBD1. The germline CDR1 and CDR2 sequences are SGHNT and YYREEE (reference sequence). V gave up 2 bases and J gave up 1 base; unmatched junction bases: 5. The CDR3 sequence is 15 residues long. The CDR3 sequence is CASSFPHRGQETQYF. Written as DNA, the CDR3 is TGTGCCAGCAGCTTCCCGCACAGGGGCCAAGAGACCCAGTACTTC.

A note on this clone: Other DNA sequences in this specimen translate into the identical CDR3. The V and J genes are TRBV7-2 and TRBJ2-7; possibly TRBD1 for D (5 bases). The germline V and J ends were trimmed by 1 base and 3 bases, with 7 bases remaining between them. The CDR3 runs 13 residues. Germline-derived CDR1 and CDR2 are SGHTA and FQGNSA. The CDR3 DNA reads as TGTGCCAGCAGCTTAGGACAGCACTACGAGCAGTACTTC. Translating gives CASSLGQHYEQYF.

About this clone itself: The sample contains more than one DNA sequence encoding this CDR3. J is TRBJ1-1 and V is TRBV6-5, with D unresolved. From germline, CDR1 is MNHEY and CDR2 SVGAGI. Trimming took off 3 bases at V and 0 bases at J, with 8 bases between the two ends. CDR3 length: 14 residues. CDR3 coding DNA: TGTGCCAGCAGTTATTCTCGTATGAACACTGAAGCTTTCTTT. This encodes CASSYSRMNTEAFF.

The CDR3 protein is CASSLRDSLNSPLHF. CDR3 bases: TGTGCCAGCAGCCTCCGGGACAGTCTTAATTCACCCCTCCACTTT. The genes are TRBV27 and TRBJ1-6; 7 bases line up with TRBD1. With V trimmed by 6 bases and J by 6 bases, 8 bases remained unmatched. The length of the CDR3 is 15 residues. Germline CDR1 and CDR2: MNHEY and SMNVEV (reference sequence).

This rearrangement joins TRBV6-6 to TRBJ1-1, with D unresolved. The CDR3 runs 11 residues. Germline V gene data show CDR1 as MNHNY and CDR2 as SVGAGI (reference sequence). Trimming removed 4 bases from V and 10 bases from J, with 10 bases in between. CDR3 nucleotides: TGTGCCAGCAGTTTGACCGAGGGAGCTTTCTTT. This encodes CASSLTEGAFF.

The chain links TRBV6-1 to TRBJ2-7; 9 nucleotides agree with TRBD1. Unmatched junction bases numbered 7, after V lost 4 bases and J lost 0 bases. Germline V gives CDR1 MNHNS, CDR2 SASEGT. This CDR3 spans 16 amino acids. CDR3 residues: CASSAGTGTSSYEQYF. The CDR3 nucleotides are TGTGCCAGCAGTGCCGGGACAGGGACGAGCTCCTACGAGCAGTACTTC.

This rearrangement joins TRBV5-1 to TRBJ1-2; no clear D. Trimming pared 2 bases from V and 2 bases from J, leaving 7 bases between. Looked up from germline, CDR1 is SGHRS and CDR2 is YFSETQ. CDR3 length equals 13 residues. In DNA, the CDR3 is TGCGCCAGCAGCTTAGTGACAAACTATGGCTACACCTTC. Protein sequence: CASSLVTNYGYTF.

This clone was found once. This sequence joins TRBV29-1 and TRBJ1-1; 9 bases match TRBD1. This CDR3 region has 13 residues. J was trimmed by 1 base and V by 5 bases; bases with no gene match: 2. Germline lookup yields CDR1 SQVTM and CDR2 ANQGSEA. CDR3 nucleotide sequence: TGCAGCGTTAGACAGGGGGGGAACACTGAAGCTTTCTTT. Amino acids: CSVRQGGNTEAFF.

The chain combines TRBV28 with TRBJ1-3; D not certain. The CDR3 spans 15 residues. CDR1 is MDHEN and CDR2 is SYDVKM in the germline V gene. V gave up 7 bases and J gave up 0 bases, with 13 bases separating them. DNA of the CDR3: TGTGCCAGCAAAATGGGTAGCACCTCTGGAAACACCATATATTTT. Translated, it gives CASKMGSTSGNTIYF.

This rearrangement joins TRBV18 to TRBJ1-5, with 8 bases matching TRBD1. Per the germline V gene, CDR1 is KGHSH and CDR2 is LQKENI. The CDR3 has 14 amino acids. V lost 5 bases and J lost 9; bases outside the gene matches: 9. The CDR3 DNA reads TGTGCCAGCTCAACCGGGACAGGTGACGGGCCCCAGCATTTT. It is translated as CASSTGTGDGPQHF.